These 10 T cell receptor beta chains originate from one sample sequenced in a study of blood T cell repertoires in COVID-19 (dated by TCRdb to 2020 to 2022). The library was produced with the immunoSEQ multiplex PCR assay. TCRdb holds this immuneACCESS table with in-frame rearrangements only. Some clones are missing; in checked studies, unresolved V genes explain under half, and the rest has no known cause. This sample gives roughly 62,000 clones in total; about nine tenths of them show up just once. The ten largest clonotypes hold around 10% of the sample. Sequenced sample: peripheral blood. Source of these receptors: a human donor with acute or convalescent COVID-19. The donor label of this sample is uncertain.

This clone showed up just a few times. This chain connects TRBV2 to TRBJ1-1; a weak D match, TRBD1 (5 bases). The CDR3 is 17 residues long. From germline, CDR1 is SNHLY and CDR2 FYNNEI. V shed 3 bases and J shed 5 bases, with 22 bases lying between them. The CDR3 DNA follows: TGTGCCAGCAGTGACGGGCCCCTCGGGAGGGGACGAACTGAAGCTTTCTTT. Its protein is CASSDGPLGRGRTEAFF.

The sample holds one count of this clone. The chain links TRBV28 to TRBJ1-2; 7 bases map to TRBD1. The CDR3 extends over 13 amino acids. The J segment lost 5 bases and the V segment lost 8 bases, leaving 8 bases of the junction unmatched. Germline lookup yields CDR1 MDHEN and CDR2 SYDVKM. CDR3 protein: CASRGDSAYGYTF. The CDR3 region has the DNA TGTGCCAGCCGAGGGGACAGTGCGTATGGCTACACCTTC.

This clone appeared a few times. V usage is TRBV18 and J usage is TRBJ2-7; 9 bases are a match to TRBD1. The CDR3 has 14 amino acids. The V gene's germline CDR1 is KGHSH and CDR2 LQKENI. The junction had 9 bases not matched to a gene; V was cut back by 5 bases and J by 7 bases. Written as DNA, the CDR3 is TGTGCCAGCTCAGCGACAGGGGGGGAGAGTGAGCAGTACTTC. It codes for CASSATGGESEQYF. Using reference TRBV18 and TRBJ2-7 for the parts outside the CDR3, the full variable domain is NAGVMQNPRHLVRRRGQEARLRCSPMKGHSHVYWYRQLPEEGLKFMVYLQKENIIDESGMPKERFSAEFPKEGPSILRIQQVVRGDSAAYFCASSATGGESEQYFGPGTRLTVT.

As for this clone: The sample carries other DNA sequences with the same CDR3. The V and J genes are TRBV19 and TRBJ1-5; TRBD1 matches at 8 bases. The CDR3 spans 13 residues. After removal of 5 bases from V and 6 bases from J, the junction contained 3 bases not matched to a gene. Germline lookup yields CDR1 LNHDA and CDR2 SQIVND (reference sequence). CDR3 residues: CASSLQGVQPQHF. The CDR3 nucleotides are TGTGCCAGTAGTTTACAGGGGGTTCAGCCCCAGCATTTT.

This clone was detected only a few times. This sample also contains other DNA sequences that code for the same CDR3. The V gene is TRBV3-1 (or the pseudogene TRBV3-2), the J gene TRBJ2-3, with D tentatively TRBD2 (5 bases). Trimming removed 1 base at V and 2 bases at J, with 10 bases between. This CDR3 region has 15 residues. Looked up from germline, CDR1 is LGHDT and CDR2 is YNNKEL (reference sequence). The CDR3 nucleotides read TGTGCCAGCAGCCAAGTGACGGGAATCACAGATACGCAGTATTTT. It is translated as CASSQVTGITDTQYF.

The gene calls are TRBV11-1 and TRBJ2-5; the match to TRBD1 covers 8 bases. The J segment lost 3 bases and the V segment lost 5 bases, leaving 2 bases of the junction unmatched. Germline loops: CDR1 SGHAT, CDR2 FQDESV (reference sequence). There are 13 residues in the CDR3. The CDR3, as DNA: TGTGCCAGCAGCCGGGGACAGGAAGAGACCCAGTACTTC. Residues: CASSRGQEETQYF.

The chain recombines TRBV5-1 with TRBJ1-2, with D possibly being TRBD1 (5 bases). The length of the CDR3 is 13 residues. CDR1 and CDR2 from the germline V gene are SGHRS and YFSETQ. Trimming removed 4 bases from V and 6 bases from J, with 13 bases in between. CDR3 in amino acids: CASSEAEGNGYTF. In nucleotides, the CDR3 is TGCGCCAGCAGCGAGGCGGAGGGGAATGGCTACACCTTC.

The V call is TRBV6-6, the J call TRBJ1-1; D call uncertain. Germline CDR1 is MNHNY and CDR2 is SVGAGI (reference sequence). The length of the CDR3 is 13 residues. The V end lost 5 bases, the J end lost 1 base, and 8 bases lay between the germline ends. CDR3 protein: CASSPWQNTEAFF. CDR3 DNA sequence: TGTGCCAGCAGTCCCTGGCAGAACACTGAAGCTTTCTTT.

The chain has TRBV19 and TRBJ1-1; 11 bases are shared with TRBD1. CDR1 LNHDA and CDR2 SQIVND come from the germline V gene (reference sequence). CDR3 size: 16 residues. The V gene end was trimmed by 5 bases and the J gene end by 0 bases; junction bases not matched to a gene: 5. The CDR3 spells CASSPRTGGMNTEAFF. The CDR3 DNA reads as TGTGCCAGTAGTCCCAGGACAGGGGGCATGAACACTGAAGCTTTCTTT.

This clone was counted between two and nine times. V usage is TRBV10-3 and J usage is TRBJ2-2; 9 bases line up with TRBD1. This CDR3 is built from 14 residues. The trim removed 7 bases at V and 6 bases at J, leaving 6 bases unmatched. Germline V CDR1 and CDR2: ENHRY, SYGVKD. The DNA of the CDR3 is TGTGCCATCACCGCCGGGACAGGGTCCGGGGAGCTGTTTTTT. Amino acid sequence: CAITAGTGSGELFF.